The clone carrying this TCR beta chain was counted only a few times. The sample is drawn from a study of identical twins. The J segment lost 0 bases and the V segment lost 2 bases, leaving 20 bases of the junction unmatched. The length of the CDR3 is 22 residues. Looked up from germline, CDR1 is LGHDT and CDR2 is YNNKEL (reference sequence). TCRdb re-called the 5' RACE reads with MiXCR, one entry per CDR3 protein. Altogether roughly 1.6 million distinct CDR3 sequences are present, about 32% being singletons, with the ten largest covering around 0.3%. What was sequenced was cord blood. This chain uses TRBV3-1 with TRBJ2-1, with TRBD1 matching 9 bases. The clonotype comes from a newborn girl in good health. The CDR3 here is CASSQSGHMRQGDYSSYNEQFF. The CDR3 coding sequence is TGTGCCAGCAGCCAATCGGGCCATATGAGACAGGGGGACTACAGCTCCTACAATGAGCAGTTCTTC.